This paragraph covers one TCR beta chain sequence. Terminally differentiated effector memory CD45RA+ cells were excluded from the naive CD8 cells, which were CD45RO-negative and positively selected for CCR7. About 30,000 T cell genomes, or approximately 200 ng DNA, went into the sorted-subset replicate PCRs. Clones were read by immunoSEQ multiplex PCR, and TCRdb kept only the in-frame ones, dropping some. The sample lists hundreds of thousands of clones; roughly 95% were seen once. The V and J ends lost 2 bases and 6 bases respectively, with 13 bases between them. Germline loops: CDR1 LGHNA, CDR2 YNFKEQ. The CDR3 length is 14 residues. This sample was included in a study of shared clonotypes between healthy human individuals.

Sequences were obtained from naive CD8+ T cells sorted from blood. V is TRBV4-2 and J is TRBJ1-1, with D perhaps TRBD1 (6 bases). The sequence was collected from a woman in her 30s in good health. As DNA, the CDR3 is TGTGCCAGCAGCCAACTGACAGGTCTGGCTGAAGCTTTCTTT. This gives the protein CASSQLTGLAEAFF.